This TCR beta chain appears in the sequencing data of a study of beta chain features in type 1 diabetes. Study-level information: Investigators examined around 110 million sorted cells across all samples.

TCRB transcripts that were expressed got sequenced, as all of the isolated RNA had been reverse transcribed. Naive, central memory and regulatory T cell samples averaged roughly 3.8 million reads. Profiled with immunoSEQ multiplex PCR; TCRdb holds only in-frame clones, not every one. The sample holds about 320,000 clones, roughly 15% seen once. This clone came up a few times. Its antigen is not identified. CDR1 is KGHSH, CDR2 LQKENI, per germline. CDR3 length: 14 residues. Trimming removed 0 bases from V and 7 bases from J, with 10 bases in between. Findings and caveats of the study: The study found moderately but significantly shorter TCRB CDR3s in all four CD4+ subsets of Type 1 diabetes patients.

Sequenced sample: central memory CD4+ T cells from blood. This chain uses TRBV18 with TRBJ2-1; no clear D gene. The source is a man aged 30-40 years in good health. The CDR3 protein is CASSPPWQRNEQFF. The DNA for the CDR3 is TGTGCCAGCTCACCACCGTGGCAGAGGAATGAGCAGTTCTTC.